These 15 T cell receptor beta chains were sequenced from one sample in a study of cytomegalovirus exposure and HLA in healthy donors. It was with 60 Vbeta and 13 Jbeta primers that the PCR ran. Repertoires were generated with immunoSEQ multiplex PCR, while TCRdb's copy carries only in-frame clones and drops some. This table has tens of thousands of clones, approximately 60% appearing once. The sequenced sample was PBMCs. The receptors shown here come from a boy between 5 and 17 years old in good health and CMV-seropositive.

This chain connects TRBV7-3 to TRBJ2-7; 9 bases fit TRBD1. The ends lost 3 bases at V and 7 bases at J; junction bases unmatched: 7. CDR3 length: 14 amino acids. Germline V lookup: CDR1 SGHTA, CDR2 FQGTGA. The CDR3 reads CASSLGQGDLEQYF. As DNA, the CDR3 is TGTGCCAGCAGCTTGGGACAGGGAGACTTGGAGCAGTACTTC.

The V and J genes are TRBV2 and TRBJ1-2; D might be TRBD1 (5 bases). Germline V lookup: CDR1 SNHLY, CDR2 FYNNEI. The CDR3 runs to 14 residues. Trimming cost V 7 bases and J 4 bases, with 16 bases left between them. CDR3 region: CASTGSANLYGYTF. In DNA form, the CDR3 reads TGTGCCAGCACAGGGTCCGCGAACCTCTATGGCTACACCTTC.

The V gene is TRBV27, the J gene TRBJ2-1; 10 nucleotides line up with TRBD2. The ends lost 7 bases at V and 3 bases at J; junction bases unmatched: 6. This CDR3 contains 15 residues. Germline V gene lookup returns CDR1 MNHEY and CDR2 SMNVEV (reference sequence). The CDR3 loop reads CASTLTSGYYNEQFF. The CDR3 nucleotides read TGTGCCAGCACTCTGACTAGCGGGTACTACAATGAGCAGTTCTTC.

V is TRBV6-6 and J is TRBJ2-7, with 8 bases identical to TRBD2. CDR1 is MNHNY, CDR2 SVGAGI, per germline (reference sequence). The CDR3 covers 16 residues. V shed 7 bases, J shed 0 bases, and the junction held 11 bases outside the gene matches. CDR3 nucleotide sequence: TGTGCCAGCACCCCGATTACTAGCGGTAGCTCCTACGAGCAGTACTTC. It translates to CASTPITSGSSYEQYF.

CDR3 nucleotides: TGTGCCAGCAGCTTGTCTGGGGGCCGGTACGAGCAGTACTTC. This sequence encodes CASSLSGGRYEQYF. V is TRBV5-4 and J is TRBJ2-7, with a possible D match to TRBD1 (6 bases). Trimming took off 1 base at V and 4 bases at J, with 12 bases between the two ends. The CDR3 loop spans 14 amino acids. The germline V gene has CDR1 SGHNT and CDR2 YYREEE (reference sequence).

The chain recombines TRBV19 with TRBJ2-5; 9 nucleotides line up with TRBD2. Germline CDR1 is LNHDA and CDR2 is SQIVND (reference sequence). Losses at the gene ends were 1 base for V and 0 bases for J; bases not matched to a gene: 6. CDR3 length: 17 amino acids. For the CDR3, the DNA is TGTGCCAGTAGTATAGCGTCTAGCGGGACTAACCAAGAGACCCAGTACTTC. This encodes CASSIASSGTNQETQYF.

The J gene is TRBJ1-2, the V gene TRBV5-4, with a tentative D call TRBD1 (5 bases). The length of the CDR3 is 16 residues. Trimming removed 2 bases from V and 2 bases from J, with 16 bases in between. Germline loops: CDR1 SGHNT, CDR2 YYREEE (reference sequence). The CDR3 sequence is CASSFSKGQLNYGYTF. Written as DNA, the CDR3 is TGTGCCAGCAGCTTCTCAAAAGGACAACTCAACTATGGCTACACCTTC. The entire variable domain, with the rest obtained from reference TRBV5-4 and TRBJ1-2, is as follows: ETGVTQSPTHLIKTRGQQVTLRCSSQSGHNTVSWYQQALGQGPQFIFQYYREEENGRGNFPPRFSGLQFPNYSSELNVNALELDDSALYLCASSFSKGQLNYGYTFGSGTRLTVV.

This clone was counted a single time. This chain connects TRBV30 to TRBJ1-1; D possibly corresponds to TRBD1 (6 bases). The CDR3 spans 17 residues. Trimming stripped 3 bases from V and 5 bases from J, with 25 bases between. Per the germline V gene, CDR1 is GTSNPN and CDR2 is SVGIG (reference sequence). In DNA, the CDR3 is TGTGCCTGGAGCCTACAACAGGGTGTAAGACGAGGGACTGAAGCTTTCTTT. This sequence encodes CAWSLQQGVRRGTEAFF.

This clone was counted a few times. The rearrangement uses TRBV10-1 and TRBJ2-7; TRBD1 matches at 8 bases. After removal of 2 bases from V and 2 bases from J, the junction contained 5 bases not matched to a gene. The CDR3 extends over 15 amino acids. The V gene's germline CDR1 is WNHNN and CDR2 SYGVQD (reference sequence). The CDR3: CASSEAPGGTYEQYF. The CDR3 DNA reads as TGCGCCAGCAGTGAGGCCCCAGGGGGCACCTACGAGCAGTACTTC.

The chain links TRBV27 to TRBJ1-6, with D tentatively TRBD1 (6 bases). Germline-derived CDR1 and CDR2 are MNHEY and SMNVEV (reference sequence). The V gene lost 6 bases and the J gene lost 8 bases, with 17 bases spanning the gap. The CDR3 sequence is 15 residues long. The CDR3 DNA is TGTGCCAGCAGACCCCTGGACAGCTACTATTCACCCCTCCACTTT. Protein sequence: CASRPLDSYYSPLHF.

This clone has only a few counts. This chain joins TRBV7-2 and TRBJ2-2; a weak D match, TRBD2 (6 bases). Trimming removed 2 bases from V and 4 bases from J, with 11 bases in between. The germline CDR1 and CDR2 sequences are SGHTA and FQGNSA. The CDR3 is 15 residues long. The CDR3 coding sequence is TGTGCCAGCAGCTTATTTCAGGGAGGCACCGGGGAGCTGTTTTTT. Translating it yields CASSLFQGGTGELFF.

This clone occurred a few times. At one boundary the junction diverges from the germline segment, which might be a read error. The chain carries TRBV12-5 and TRBJ1-1; TRBD1 might be the D (5 bases). The length of the CDR3 is 15 residues. Germline V gene sequence: CDR1 LGHNT, CDR2 FRNRAP. The CDR3 DNA reads TGTGCTAGTGGCCCCAGGGAACCCCTGAACGCTGAAGCTTTCTTT. Its protein product is CASGPREPLNAEAFF.

This sequence joins TRBV2 and TRBJ2-1, with 14 positions matching TRBD2. The CDR3 has 16 amino acids. V lost 3 bases, J lost 10 bases, and 8 bases stayed unmatched. In germline, CDR1 is SNHLY, CDR2 FYNNEI. CDR3 amino acids: CASSDGPGLAGVEQFF. The DNA for the CDR3 is TGTGCCAGCAGTGATGGCCCGGGACTAGCGGGAGTCGAGCAGTTCTTC.

This clone was counted once. This chain connects TRBV7-6 to TRBJ2-1; the match to TRBD2 covers 8 bases. This CDR3 is built from 14 residues. The V segment lost 4 bases and the J segment 7 bases; nucleotides outside the gene matches: 6. CDR1 and CDR2 from the germline V gene are SGHVS and FNYEAQ. CDR3 residues: CASSSAQRGNEQFF. CDR3 sequence (DNA): TGTGCCAGCAGCTCAGCCCAGCGGGGGAATGAGCAGTTCTTC.

This chain links TRBV7-9 with TRBJ2-1, with TRBD1 matching over 8 bases. The V segment lost 5 bases and the J segment 6 bases; nucleotides outside the gene matches: 9. CDR3 size: 15 residues. Per the germline V gene, CDR1 is SEHNR and CDR2 is FQNEAQ (reference sequence). CDR3 coding DNA: TGTGCCAGCAGCCAGACAGGGGCCTTTATCAATGAGCAGTTCTTC. This gives the protein CASSQTGAFINEQFF.